These 23 T cell receptor beta chains share one sample of origin, sequenced in a study of blood T cell repertoires in COVID-19. Produced via immunoSEQ multiplex PCR; TCRdb's table is partial and in-frame only. The repertoire holds about 200,000 clones, with 80% to 90% as singletons. Material: peripheral blood. These receptors originate from a human donor in a cohort sampled during active COVID-19.

The chain joins TRBV6-5 to TRBJ2-1, with TRBD2 as a possible D gene (6 bases). V dropped 2 bases and J dropped 3 bases, with 14 bases sitting between them. The germline CDR1 and CDR2 sequences are MNHEY and SVGAGI. The CDR3 has 16 residues. The CDR3 protein is CASSYKGRGLYNEQFF. The CDR3 region has the DNA TGTGCCAGCAGTTACAAAGGGCGGGGCCTCTACAATGAGCAGTTCTTC.

V usage is TRBV28 and J usage is TRBJ1-5; D uncertain. The CDR3 contains 15 residues. The germline V gene has CDR1 MDHEN and CDR2 SYDVKM. V was shortened by 6 bases and J by 1 base, with 13 bases between the two germline ends. CDR3 in DNA: TGTGCCAGCAGCCGGCCAGGTGGGAGCAATCAGCCCCAGCATTTT. Encoded protein: CASSRPGGSNQPQHF.

V is TRBV11-2 and J is TRBJ2-2, with a possible D match to TRBD1 (6 bases). Looked up from germline, CDR1 is SGHAT and CDR2 is FQNNGV. V was pared by 7 bases and J by 1 base, with 19 bases between. The CDR3 is 17 amino acids. The DNA for the CDR3 is TGTGCCAGCATCCTGAAGGTCCGGACAGTGAACACCGGGGAGCTGTTTTTT. It yields the protein CASILKVRTVNTGELFF.

The gene calls are TRBV12-3 or TRBV12-4 and TRBJ2-2; perhaps TRBD1 as D (5 bases). V lost 5 bases and J lost 8, with 6 bases in between. CDR3 length equals 11 residues. CDR3 DNA: TGTGCCAGCAGTCGGACAGGGGAGCTGTTTTTT. This gives the protein CASSRTGELFF.

The chain is built from TRBV29-1 and TRBJ1-2; TRBD1 aligns across 7 bases. From germline, CDR1 is SQVTM and CDR2 ANQGSEA. V trimming: 6 bases; J trimming: 8 bases; junction bases outside the gene matches: 6. The CDR3 loop spans 11 amino acids. The chain's CDR3 is CSVLTGLGYTF. CDR3 coding DNA: TGCAGCGTGCTGACAGGGCTAGGCTACACCTTC.

The chain couples TRBV6-5 to TRBJ2-7; TRBD1 matches 7 bases. The CDR3 sequence is 13 residues long. The J segment lost 3 bases and the V segment lost 8 bases, leaving 7 bases of the junction unmatched. Germline assignment: CDR1 MNHEY and CDR2 SVGAGI. The CDR3 sequence is CASSKGQRYEQYF. Here the CDR3 DNA reads TGTGCCAGCTCGAAGGGACAGCGCTACGAGCAGTACTTC.

The V and J genes are TRBV6-5 and TRBJ1-2; 7 nucleotides line up with TRBD1. This CDR3 region has 13 residues. V was clipped by 6 bases and J by 8 bases; unmatched bases: 9. Germline V lookup: CDR1 MNHEY, CDR2 SVGAGI. The CDR3 DNA reads as TGTGCCAGCAGCCGGGACAGTCAGGGGGGCTACACCTTC. It codes for CASSRDSQGGYTF.

This clone has a single count. This chain connects TRBV12-5 to TRBJ2-4; 9 positions agree with TRBD1. Germline CDR1 is LGHNT and CDR2 is FRNRAP. The ends lost 0 bases at V and 2 bases at J; junction bases unmatched: 11. CDR3 length equals 19 residues. CDR3 sequence: CASGLVSLGTGMTKNIQYF. The CDR3 DNA is TGTGCTAGTGGTTTGGTATCTCTTGGGACAGGGATGACCAAAAACATTCAGTACTTC. The whole variable domain, remainder taken from reference TRBV12-5 and TRBJ2-4, is DARVTQTPRHKVTEMGQEVTMRCQPILGHNTVFWYRQTMMQGLELLAYFRNRAPLDDSGMPKDRFSAEMPDATLATLKIQPSEPRDSAVYFCASGLVSLGTGMTKNIQYFGAGTRLSVL.

The chain has TRBV7-8 and TRBJ1-5; D not resolved. The V and J ends lost 5 bases and 6 bases respectively, with 14 bases between them. Germline CDR1 and CDR2: SGHVS and FQNEAQ. The CDR3 has 14 residues. The chain's CDR3 is CASSINAGPQPQHF. The CDR3 DNA reads as TGTGCCAGCAGCATAAACGCAGGCCCTCAGCCCCAGCATTTT.

Of note for this clone: Additional DNA sequences in this sample encode the identical CDR3. V is TRBV2 and J is TRBJ2-7; 10 bases are shared with TRBD1. This CDR3 is 14 amino acids long. Trimming took 7 bases from V and 1 from J; bases not matched to a gene: 4. From germline, CDR1 is SNHLY and CDR2 FYNNEI. The CDR3 DNA sequence: TGTGCCAGCATCAGGACAGGGGGTTCCTACGAGCAGTACTTC. Protein product: CASIRTGGSYEQYF.

V gene TRBV10-3 combines with J gene TRBJ2-1, with TRBD1 identical over 7 bases. The germline gives CDR1 ENHRY, CDR2 SYGVKD. V trimming: 5 bases; J trimming: 3 bases; junction bases outside the gene matches: 1. The CDR3 is 13 amino acids. The chain's CDR3 is CAISRDSYNEQFF. The DNA for the CDR3 is TGTGCCATCAGTAGGGACAGCTACAATGAGCAGTTCTTC.

The rearrangement uses TRBV5-1 and TRBJ2-1; no clear D. This CDR3 comprises 15 residues. V lost 7 bases to trimming and J lost 8 bases, with 22 bases between them. CDR1 is SGHRS and CDR2 is YFSETQ in the germline V gene. CDR3 region: CASQSGFSVADEQFF. The CDR3 coding sequence is TGCGCCAGCCAGAGTGGGTTCAGCGTTGCGGATGAGCAGTTCTTC.

The chain combines TRBV30 with TRBJ2-2; 10 bases fit TRBD1. The V gene end was trimmed by 2 bases and the J gene end by 8 bases; junction bases not matched to a gene: 8. Per the germline V gene, CDR1 is GTSNPN and CDR2 is SVGIG (reference sequence). The CDR3 runs to 15 residues. The CDR3 loop reads CAWSPGTGASGELFF. CDR3 nucleotides: TGTGCCTGGAGTCCGGGGACAGGGGCATCTGGGGAGCTGTTTTTT.

The J gene is TRBJ2-1, the V gene TRBV10-1; D is perhaps TRBD2 (6 bases). There are 13 residues in the CDR3. Per the germline V gene, CDR1 is WNHNN and CDR2 is SYGVQD (reference sequence). V shed 6 bases and J shed 6 bases, with 12 bases lying between them. The CDR3 here is CASSRDFLNEQFF. The CDR3 bases are TGCGCCAGCAGCCGGGACTTCCTCAATGAGCAGTTCTTC.

The rearrangement uses TRBV3-1 (or the pseudogene TRBV3-2) and TRBJ2-1; 14 positions agree with TRBD2. The CDR3 consists of 18 residues. Germline V gene sequence: CDR1 LGHDT, CDR2 YNNKEL (reference sequence). The trim removed 2 bases at V and 2 bases at J, leaving 5 bases unmatched. The chain's CDR3 is CASSQSGLAGVTYNEQFF. The CDR3, as DNA: TGTGCCAGCAGCCAATCGGGACTAGCGGGAGTTACCTACAATGAGCAGTTCTTC.

This chain uses TRBV30 with TRBJ2-5; TRBD1 matches at 8 bases. The CDR3 is 14 amino acids. Germline trimming cut 3 bases from V and 5 bases from J; bases unmatched to any gene: 8. Germline loops: CDR1 GTSNPN, CDR2 SVGIG (reference sequence). As DNA, the CDR3 is TGTGCCTGGAGGAGAGCAGGGGGCCTGGAGACCCAGTACTTC. This encodes CAWRRAGGLETQYF.

The chain uses TRBV10-3 and TRBJ1-1, with D possibly matching TRBD1 (5 bases). This CDR3 is 15 amino acids long. V was cut by 4 bases and J by 5 bases, with 17 bases left in between. Germline V gene sequence: CDR1 ENHRY, CDR2 SYGVKD. CDR3 sequence reads: CAISGPRGAWTEAFF. In nucleotides, the CDR3 is TGTGCCATCAGTGGGCCGCGCGGGGCGTGGACTGAAGCTTTCTTT.

The J gene is TRBJ1-2, the V gene TRBV15, with 7 bases matching TRBD1. J gave up 7 bases and V 0 bases, and 8 bases lay outside the gene matches. Germline CDR1 LNHNV, CDR2 YYDKDF (reference sequence). The CDR3 has 15 residues. CDR3 coding DNA: TGTGCCACCAGCAGAGATCGAGGGGGCTCGGGTGGCTACACCTTC. Residues: CATSRDRGGSGGYTF.

The rearrangement links TRBV7-9 to TRBJ1-4, with D unclear. V was cut by 2 bases and J by 5 bases, with 9 bases left in between. Germline V gene data show CDR1 as SEHNR and CDR2 as FQNEAQ (reference sequence). The CDR3 extends over 14 amino acids. CDR3 residues: CASSLSVLNEKLFF. CDR3 bases: TGTGCCAGCAGCTTATCGGTTTTGAATGAAAAACTGTTTTTT.

CDR3: CASSLGAEKFTGELFF. In DNA, the CDR3 is TGCGCCAGCAGCTTGGGCGCCGAAAAATTCACCGGGGAGCTGTTTTTT. The rearrangement links TRBV5-1 to TRBJ2-2; D is unresolved. V was pared by 0 bases and J by 4 bases, with 13 bases between. Germline V gene lookup returns CDR1 SGHRS and CDR2 YFSETQ. CDR3 length equals 16 residues. Looking up the rest from reference TRBV5-1 and TRBJ2-2 gives the full variable domain: KAGVTQTPRYLIKTRGQQVTLSCSPISGHRSVSWYQQTPGQGLQFLFEYFSETQRNKGNFPGRFSGRQFSNSRSEMNVSTLELGDSALYLCASSLGAEKFTGELFFGEGSRLTVL.

The CDR3 spells CASTIAGTGGDTQYF. CDR3 DNA: TGCGCCTCCACAATCGCCGGGACAGGGGGCGATACCCAGTACTTC. The V gene is TRBV5-1, the J gene TRBJ2-5; 12 bases are a match to TRBD1. Trimming removed 10 bases from V and 8 bases from J; junction bases left unmatched: 15. Per the germline V gene, CDR1 is SGHRS and CDR2 is YFSETQ. The CDR3 contains 15 residues.

The V and J genes are TRBV4-2 and TRBJ2-5; 7 bases are shared with TRBD1. V lost 0 bases to trimming and J lost 1 base; unmatched junction nucleotides: 2. The CDR3 loop spans 15 amino acids. The germline CDR1 and CDR2 sequences are LGHNA and YNFKEQ. The CDR3 is CASSQDRTGQETQYF. The CDR3 DNA follows: TGTGCCAGCAGCCAAGACAGGACAGGCCAAGAGACCCAGTACTTC.

V is TRBV6-6 and J is TRBJ2-3, with a tentative D call TRBD1 (6 bases). The CDR3 is 15 residues long. The V end lost 4 bases, the J end lost 7 bases, and 18 bases lay between the germline ends. CDR1 and CDR2 from the germline V gene are MNHNY and SVGAGI (reference sequence). CDR3 nucleotides: TGTGCCAGCAGTTCTGACAGGCCTCAAGGAAATACGCAGTATTTT. This codes for CASSSDRPQGNTQYF.